These T cell receptor beta chains were read from a single sample in a study of T-cell memory formation after mild COVID-19. TCRdb reprocessed the 5' RACE reads via MiXCR and lists one record per CDR3 protein. Counted here are under 300,000 distinct CDR3 sequences, around 17% occurring once; the ten biggest clones make up approximately 3.5%. Material: PBMCs or a T cell subset sorted from them (not recorded which). The receptor set was obtained from a man between 18 and 35 years old who had mild COVID-19 (a few samples of this study predate the infection). Cell type and time point are not known. Each CDR3 is given with its conserved first and last residue. The D gene is left open where the match is weak. Size tells how often a clone was seen (once, few, many) or the class of an expanded clone, and some rows leave it out.

len	v_gene	d_gene	abundance	j_gene	CDR3nt	CDR3aa
14	TRBV5-1	NA	many	TRBJ1-1	TGCGCCAGCAGGCCCCCGGGGGAGTGGACTGAAGCTTTCTTT	CASRPPGEWTEAFF
13	TRBV4-3	NA	NA	TRBJ1-1	TGCGCCAGCAGCCAAGACAGTAGCACTGAAGCTTTCTTT	CASSQDSSTEAFF
13	TRBV7-2	NA	NA	TRBJ1-2	TGTGCCAGCAGCTCCGGATCTAACTATGGCTACACCTTC	CASSSGSNYGYTF
11	TRBV29-1	NA	many	TRBJ2-2	TGCAGCGTTGAAACCACCGGGGAGCTGTTTTTT	CSVETTGELFF
13	TRBV5-1	NA	NA	TRBJ2-3	TGCGCCAGCAGCTTGACCTTTACAGATACGCAGTATTTT	CASSLTFTDTQYF
14	TRBV5-1	TRBD2	NA	TRBJ2-7	TGCGCCAGCAGGATAGCGGGGGCCGAGGGAGAGCAGTACTTC	CASRIAGAEGEQYF
14	TRBV7-6	NA	NA	TRBJ1-2	TGTGCCAGCACCGACGGACTCACCGTAGCTGGCTACACCTTC	CASTDGLTVAGYTF
15	TRBV24-1	TRBD1	few	TRBJ2-3	TGTGCCACCAGTGACCGGACAGGGGGCGCAGATACGCAGTATTTT	CATSDRTGGADTQYF
15	TRBV7-2	TRBD2	NA	TRBJ2-3	TGTGCCAGCAGCTCCGCGGGGGGCCGAGTAGATACGCAGTATTTT	CASSSAGGRVDTQYF
16	TRBV4-1	NA	many	TRBJ2-5	TGCGCCAGCAGCCAAGTTGGCGGGCCAGCTCAAGAGACCCAGTACTTC	CASSQVGGPAQETQYF
14	TRBV5-5	NA	many	TRBJ2-1	TGTGCCAGCAGCTTGGCAGGGCCTCTTTCCGAGCAGTTCTTC	CASSLAGPLSEQFF
17	TRBV6-5	TRBD1	few	TRBJ1-6	TGTGCCAGCAGAATCGACAGGGACGATTGGGGTAATTCACCCCTCCACTTT	CASRIDRDDWGNSPLHF
14	TRBV2	TRBD1	NA	TRBJ1-2	TGTGCCAGCAGTGGGCCCGGGACAGGGTTTGGCTACACCTTC	CASSGPGTGFGYTF
12	TRBV3-1	NA	many	TRBJ2-2	TGTGCCAGCAGCCAAGATCCCGGGGAGCTGTTTTTT	CASSQDPGELFF
13	TRBV20-1	TRBD1	few	TRBJ1-1	TGCAGTGCTGGCAGGGGGCCGAACACTGAAGCTTTCTTT	CSAGRGPNTEAFF
15	TRBV6-5	NA	NA	TRBJ2-2	TGTGCCAGCAGTTACACGCAGGGTTATGCCGGGGAGCTGTTTTTT	CASSYTQGYAGELFF
12	TRBV20-1	TRBD2	few	TRBJ2-1	TGCAGGGGCTCCGGGACTAACAATGAGCAGTTCTTC	CRGSGTNNEQFF
14	TRBV7-6	NA	once	TRBJ1-4	TGTGCCAGCAGCTTAGGGGGGGTCGGAGAAAAACTGTTTTTT	CASSLGGVGEKLFF
14	TRBV15	NA	many	TRBJ2-4	TGTGCCACCGGCCGTGGGGCGGGGCCGGACATTCAGTACTTC	CATGRGAGPDIQYF
14	TRBV11-2	NA	many	TRBJ2-3	TGTGCCAGCAGCTTAGCGACCCCTCGATATACGCAGTATTTT	CASSLATPRYTQYF
14	TRBV12-3/TRBV12-4	NA	NA	TRBJ2-4	TGTGCCAGCAGCGGTGACGTTACAACAAACATTCAGTACTTC	CASSGDVTTNIQYF
17	TRBV3-1	NA	few	TRBJ2-6	TGTGCCAGCAGCCCCCTCGCGGGCAAGTCTGGGGCCAACGTCCTGACTTTC	CASSPLAGKSGANVLTF
14	TRBV7-2	NA	few	TRBJ2-3	TGTGCCAGCAGCTTAACCCCTGGCACAGATACGCAGTATTTT	CASSLTPGTDTQYF
14	TRBV7-9	TRBD1	NA	TRBJ1-2	TGTGCCAGCAGCCGACAGGGGCCCTTATATGGCTACACCTTC	CASSRQGPLYGYTF
12	TRBV6-4	NA	NA	TRBJ2-1	TGTGCCAGCAGTCCACAGGGAGGGGAGCAGTTCTTC	CASSPQGGEQFF
15	TRBV6-6	TRBD1	NA	TRBJ2-3	TGTGCCAGCAGTAGGGACAGGGGGCTCGCAGATACGCAGTATTTT	CASSRDRGLADTQYF
13	TRBV5-6	TRBD2	NA	TRBJ2-5	TGTGCCAGCAGCTTGAGGCTAGCGGGGACCCAGTACTTC	CASSLRLAGTQYF
16	TRBV6-2/TRBV6-3	NA	few	TRBJ2-2	TGTGCCAGCAGTTACTCACGGGTAACGAACACCGGGGAGCTGTTTTTT	CASSYSRVTNTGELFF
14	TRBV12-3/TRBV12-4	NA	NA	TRBJ2-2	TGTGCCAGCCTAAGGGGCAGGGAGTCCGGGGAGCTGTTTTTT	CASLRGRESGELFF
14	TRBV3-1	NA	many	TRBJ2-2	TGTGCCAGCAGCCCGGGGGCGAACACCGGGGAGCTGTTTTTT	CASSPGANTGELFF
14	TRBV5-1	NA	NA	TRBJ1-2	TGCGCCAGCAGCTTAGGGCTTTTGAGCTATGGCTACACCTTC	CASSLGLLSYGYTF
15	TRBV7-2	TRBD1	NA	TRBJ2-7	TGTGCCAGCAGTCCGGACAGGGAAAGCTTCTACGAGCAGTACTTC	CASSPDRESFYEQYF